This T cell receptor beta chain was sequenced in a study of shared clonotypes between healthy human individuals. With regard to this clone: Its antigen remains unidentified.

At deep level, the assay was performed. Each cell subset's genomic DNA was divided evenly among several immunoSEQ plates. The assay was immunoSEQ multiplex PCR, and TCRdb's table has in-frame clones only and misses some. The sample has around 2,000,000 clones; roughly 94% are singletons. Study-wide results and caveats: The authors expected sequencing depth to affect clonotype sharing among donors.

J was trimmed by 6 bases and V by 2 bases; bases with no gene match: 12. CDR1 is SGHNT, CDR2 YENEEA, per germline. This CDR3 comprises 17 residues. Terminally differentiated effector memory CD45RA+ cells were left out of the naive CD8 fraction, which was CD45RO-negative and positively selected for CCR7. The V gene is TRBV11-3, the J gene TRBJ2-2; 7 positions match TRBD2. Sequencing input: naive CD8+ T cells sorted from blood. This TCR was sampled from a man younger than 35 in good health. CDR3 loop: CASSLSPAGEVAGELFF. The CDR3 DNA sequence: TGTGCCAGCAGCTTATCCCCTGCGGGAGAAGTGGCCGGGGAGCTGTTTTTT.